This is a list of T cell receptor beta chains from one sample in a study of breast tumors, draining lymph nodes, adjacent tissues. TCRdb re-called the multiplex PCR reads with MiXCR, one entry per CDR3 protein. The table shows under 150,000 distinct CDR3 sequences, with around 20% occurring only once. The source material was axillary lymph node tissue. These receptors were collected from a female donor with breast cancer. Some clones in this sample may be carry-over from other donors' samples. Both conserved end residues are part of each CDR3. Fields, in order: V gene, clone size, D gene, J gene, CDR3 protein, CDR3 DNA. D genes are given only for firm matches. A row's size may be missing; if present it is once, few, many or a size class.

V: TRBV19; size: many; D: TRBD2; J: TRBJ2-3; CDR3: CASSPRTSGSSDTQYF; DNA: TGTGCCAGTAGTCCCCGGACTAGCGGGAGTTCAGATACGCAGTATTTT
V: TRBV19; size: many; D: NA; J: TRBJ1-5; CDR3: CASSISSLNQPQHF; DNA: TGTGCCAGTAGTATAAGCAGTCTCAATCAGCCCCAGCATTTT
V: TRBV4-1; size: many; D: TRBD2; J: TRBJ2-7; CDR3: CASSQGPRAGGSYEQYF; DNA: TGCGCCAGCAGCCAAGGCCCCCGGGCGGGAGGCTCCTACGAGCAGTACTTC
V: TRBV28; size: many; D: NA; J: TRBJ1-5; CDR3: CASSLEELTVSNQPQHF; DNA: TGTGCCAGCAGTTTAGAGGAGCTGACGGTTAGCAATCAGCCCCAGCATTTT
V: TRBV5-1; size: many; D: TRBD2; J: TRBJ2-7; CDR3: CASSLGLAGGSLSYEQYF; DNA: TGCGCCAGCAGCTTGGGCCTAGCGGGAGGTTCCCTCTCCTACGAGCAGTACTTC
V: TRBV5-1; size: many; D: TRBD1; J: TRBJ2-7; CDR3: CASSFDRGPYEQYF; DNA: TGCGCCAGCAGCTTCGACAGGGGCCCCTACGAGCAGTACTTC
V: TRBV20-1; size: NA; D: NA; J: TRBJ2-7; CDR3: CSALGGGYGQYF; DNA: TGCAGTGCCTTGGGGGGAGGCTATGGGCAGTACTTC
V: TRBV11-2; size: many; D: NA; J: TRBJ1-2; CDR3: CASSLTQGYGYTF; DNA: TGTGCCAGCAGCTTAACACAGGGCTATGGCTACACCTTC
V: TRBV2; size: many; D: NA; J: TRBJ1-5; CDR3: CASRRSPYQPQHF; DNA: TGTGCCAGCAGGCGCAGTCCCTATCAGCCCCAGCATTTT
V: TRBV20-1; size: NA; D: NA; J: TRBJ1-1; CDR3: CSARALDRLNTEAFF; DNA: TGCAGTGCTAGAGCCCTAGACAGGCTGAACACTGAAGCTTTCTTT
V: TRBV11-2; size: many; D: TRBD2; J: TRBJ2-1; CDR3: CASSPRLANSYNEQFF; DNA: TGTGCCAGCAGCCCCAGACTAGCGAACTCCTACAATGAGCAGTTCTTC
V: TRBV27; size: many; D: NA; J: TRBJ1-2; CDR3: CASSLSQPNYNGYTF; DNA: TGTGCCAGCAGTTTATCACAGCCTAATTATAATGGCTACACCTTC
V: TRBV24-1; size: NA; D: NA; J: TRBJ2-5; CDR3: CATSDLSCLVETQHF; DNA: TGTGCCACCAGTGATTTGTCGTGTTTAGTAGAGACCCAGCACTTC
V: TRBV20-1; size: few; D: TRBD1; J: TRBJ1-4; CDR3: CSARDRVGANEKLFF; DNA: TGCAGTGCCCGGGACAGGGTGGGAGCTAATGAAAAACTGTTTTTT
V: TRBV19; size: NA; D: NA; J: TRBJ1-4; CDR3: CASSIRQNEKLSF; DNA: TGTGCCAGTAGTATCAGACAGAATGAAAAACTGTCTTTT
V: TRBV11-2; size: many; D: TRBD2; J: TRBJ2-7; CDR3: CASRPKRTSGSGYEQYF; DNA: TGTGCCAGCAGACCTAAGAGGACTAGCGGGAGTGGTTACGAGCAGTACTTC
V: TRBV20-1; size: many; D: NA; J: TRBJ1-2; CDR3: CSASQATTAFYGYTF; DNA: TGCAGTGCTAGTCAAGCAACGACAGCGTTTTATGGCTACACCTTC
V: TRBV5-8; size: many; D: NA; J: TRBJ2-3; CDR3: CASSLLAKVGTDTQYF; DNA: TGTGCCAGCAGCTTGTTAGCCAAGGTGGGCACAGATACGCAGTATTTT
V: TRBV29-1; size: NA; D: NA; J: TRBJ2-6; CDR3: CSVETGANVLTF; DNA: TGCAGCGTTGAAACTGGGGCCAACGTCCTGACTTTC
V: TRBV11-2; size: NA; D: NA; J: TRBJ1-2; CDR3: CGSRGSPYGYTF; DNA: TGCGGCAGTAGAGGTTCCCCCTATGGCTACACCTTC
V: TRBV20-1; size: many; D: TRBD2; J: TRBJ2-5; CDR3: CSARDRGGGWETQYF; DNA: TGCAGTGCTAGAGATCGGGGGGGAGGGTGGGAGACCCAGTACTTC
V: TRBV29-1; size: many; D: NA; J: TRBJ2-1; CDR3: CSVAELDGYNEQFF; DNA: TGCAGCGTTGCCGAATTGGATGGTTACAATGAGCAGTTCTTC
V: TRBV10-1; size: many; D: NA; J: TRBJ2-5; CDR3: CASSSDYPPETQYF; DNA: TGCGCCAGCAGTTCCGACTACCCCCCAGAGACCCAGTACTTC
V: TRBV6-1; size: many; D: TRBD2; J: TRBJ2-2; CDR3: CASRTGLADTGELFF; DNA: TGTGCCAGCAGGACGGGACTAGCGGACACCGGGGAGCTGTTTTTT
V: TRBV5-6; size: many; D: NA; J: TRBJ2-1; CDR3: CASGRGLEQFF; DNA: TGTGCCAGCGGTAGAGGTCTTGAGCAGTTCTTC
V: TRBV5-4; size: many; D: NA; J: TRBJ1-2; CDR3: CASSLVGTAYGYTF; DNA: TGTGCCAGCAGCTTGGTCGGGACGGCCTATGGCTACACCTTC
V: TRBV6-6; size: many; D: TRBD2; J: TRBJ2-3; CDR3: CASSPLSGRGDTQYF; DNA: TGTGCCAGCAGTCCCCTTAGCGGGAGGGGAGATACGCAGTATTTT
V: TRBV29-1; size: many; D: NA; J: TRBJ2-3; CDR3: CSVDSRGPQYF; DNA: TGCAGCGTTGATAGCAGGGGCCCGCAGTATTTT
V: TRBV6-1; size: many; D: NA; J: TRBJ2-7; CDR3: CATALTTGLVQQYF; DNA: TGTGCCACCGCGCTGACGACAGGCCTAGTGCAGCAGTACTTC
V: TRBV3-1; size: NA; D: NA; J: TRBJ2-5; CDR3: CASSQVPETQYF; DNA: TGTGCCAGCAGCCAAGTTCCTGAGACCCAGTACTTC
V: TRBV27; size: NA; D: TRBD1; J: TRBJ1-4; CDR3: CASSWADPQGDVGEKLFF; DNA: TGTGCCAGCAGTTGGGCAGATCCGCAGGGGGACGTAGGCGAAAAACTGTTTTTT
V: TRBV20-1; size: many; D: TRBD1; J: TRBJ2-1; CDR3: CSARSQGAGHYEQFF; DNA: TGCAGTGCAAGATCCCAGGGGGCTGGTCATTATGAGCAGTTCTTC
V: TRBV6-1; size: many; D: TRBD2; J: TRBJ2-7; CDR3: CASSEVAGGPLYEQYF; DNA: TGTGCCAGCAGTGAAGTTGCGGGAGGGCCCCTTTACGAGCAGTACTTC
V: TRBV6-1; size: many; D: NA; J: TRBJ2-3; CDR3: CASSEQGRDTQYF; DNA: TGTGCCAGCAGTGAACAGGGTCGAGATACGCAGTATTTT
V: TRBV6-1; size: many; D: TRBD1; J: TRBJ1-5; CDR3: CASSLRDRGNWQPQHF; DNA: TGTGCCAGCAGTTTACGGGACAGGGGGAATTGGCAGCCCCAGCATTTT
V: TRBV15; size: NA; D: NA; J: TRBJ1-5; CDR3: CATSNVDRPQHF; DNA: TGTGCCACCAGCAACGTAGATCGGCCCCAGCATTTT
V: TRBV5-1; size: many; D: TRBD2; J: TRBJ2-7; CDR3: CASSRTGGYYEQYF; DNA: TGCGCCAGCAGCCGTACGGGAGGGTACTACGAGCAGTACTTC
V: TRBV15; size: many; D: NA; J: TRBJ1-2; CDR3: CATSPTGPLGYTF; DNA: TGTGCCACCAGCCCAACCGGGCCGCTTGGCTACACCTTC
V: TRBV27; size: many; D: TRBD1; J: TRBJ2-7; CDR3: CASSFRMGQGSIYEQYF; DNA: TGTGCCAGCAGTTTCCGCATGGGACAGGGGTCAATCTACGAGCAGTACTTC
V: TRBV6-6; size: many; D: NA; J: TRBJ2-3; CDR3: CASSDRTDTQYF; DNA: TGTGCCAGCAGCGACCGCACAGATACGCAGTATTTT
V: TRBV7-9; size: many; D: NA; J: TRBJ1-2; CDR3: CASSSDVSYGYTF; DNA: TGTGCCAGCAGCTCAGACGTAAGCTATGGCTACACCTTC
V: TRBV7-8; size: many; D: NA; J: TRBJ2-2; CDR3: CASSGPSGRALTGELFF; DNA: TGTGCCAGCAGCGGGCCCTCTGGGCGGGCCCTCACCGGGGAGCTGTTTTTT
V: TRBV5-1; size: many; D: NA; J: TRBJ1-3; CDR3: CASSLGDVGSGNTIYF; DNA: TGCGCCAGCAGCTTGGGGGATGTGGGATCTGGAAACACCATATATTTT
V: TRBV28; size: NA; D: TRBD2; J: TRBJ2-7; CDR3: CASRLTSGTEQYF; DNA: TGTGCCAGCAGGCTGACTAGCGGAACGGAGCAGTACTTC
V: TRBV5-5; size: many; D: NA; J: TRBJ1-5; CDR3: CASSLGPDGEWPQHF; DNA: TGTGCCAGCAGCTTGGGTCCGGACGGCGAATGGCCCCAGCATTTT
V: TRBV20-1; size: many; D: NA; J: TRBJ2-7; CDR3: CSARGTGGYFREQYF; DNA: TGCAGTGCTAGAGGGACAGGAGGGTATTTTCGCGAGCAGTACTTC
V: TRBV5-1; size: many; D: NA; J: TRBJ2-3; CDR3: CASRGFGTGEGSPDTQYF; DNA: TGCGCCAGCAGAGGGTTCGGAACGGGAGAAGGCAGTCCAGATACGCAGTATTTT
V: TRBV6-1; size: NA; D: TRBD2; J: TRBJ2-5; CDR3: CASTTHGRLAGGIIETQYF; DNA: TGTGCCAGCACCACCCACGGTCGACTAGCGGGAGGAATAATCGAGACCCAGTACTTC
V: TRBV20-1; size: many; D: NA; J: TRBJ1-3; CDR3: CSAVHQAANTIYF; DNA: TGCAGTGCTGTCCATCAAGCCGCAAACACCATATATTTT
V: TRBV20-1; size: many; D: NA; J: TRBJ2-3; CDR3: CSASGVRTDTQYF; DNA: TGCAGTGCTAGCGGAGTTCGCACAGATACGCAGTATTTT
V: TRBV15; size: many; D: TRBD1; J: TRBJ2-1; CDR3: CATSRGQGNSYNEQFF; DNA: TGTGCCACCAGCAGAGGACAGGGCAACTCCTACAATGAGCAGTTCTTC
V: TRBV10-1; size: many; D: NA; J: TRBJ2-1; CDR3: CASSDPGGDEQFF; DNA: TGCGCCAGCAGTGACCCCGGCGGGGATGAGCAGTTCTTC
V: TRBV5-4; size: many; D: NA; J: TRBJ2-1; CDR3: CASSSSTGTGGDEQFF; DNA: TGTGCCAGCAGTTCCTCCACCGGGACCGGAGGGGATGAGCAGTTCTTC
V: TRBV27; size: once; D: NA; J: TRBJ2-7; CDR3: CASSPRDGAYEQYF; DNA: TGTGCCAGCAGTCCCCGGGACGGAGCCTACGAGCAGTACTTC
V: TRBV5-4; size: many; D: TRBD1; J: TRBJ1-2; CDR3: CASRTGGVYGYTF; DNA: TGTGCCAGCAGAACAGGGGGTGTCTATGGCTACACCTTC